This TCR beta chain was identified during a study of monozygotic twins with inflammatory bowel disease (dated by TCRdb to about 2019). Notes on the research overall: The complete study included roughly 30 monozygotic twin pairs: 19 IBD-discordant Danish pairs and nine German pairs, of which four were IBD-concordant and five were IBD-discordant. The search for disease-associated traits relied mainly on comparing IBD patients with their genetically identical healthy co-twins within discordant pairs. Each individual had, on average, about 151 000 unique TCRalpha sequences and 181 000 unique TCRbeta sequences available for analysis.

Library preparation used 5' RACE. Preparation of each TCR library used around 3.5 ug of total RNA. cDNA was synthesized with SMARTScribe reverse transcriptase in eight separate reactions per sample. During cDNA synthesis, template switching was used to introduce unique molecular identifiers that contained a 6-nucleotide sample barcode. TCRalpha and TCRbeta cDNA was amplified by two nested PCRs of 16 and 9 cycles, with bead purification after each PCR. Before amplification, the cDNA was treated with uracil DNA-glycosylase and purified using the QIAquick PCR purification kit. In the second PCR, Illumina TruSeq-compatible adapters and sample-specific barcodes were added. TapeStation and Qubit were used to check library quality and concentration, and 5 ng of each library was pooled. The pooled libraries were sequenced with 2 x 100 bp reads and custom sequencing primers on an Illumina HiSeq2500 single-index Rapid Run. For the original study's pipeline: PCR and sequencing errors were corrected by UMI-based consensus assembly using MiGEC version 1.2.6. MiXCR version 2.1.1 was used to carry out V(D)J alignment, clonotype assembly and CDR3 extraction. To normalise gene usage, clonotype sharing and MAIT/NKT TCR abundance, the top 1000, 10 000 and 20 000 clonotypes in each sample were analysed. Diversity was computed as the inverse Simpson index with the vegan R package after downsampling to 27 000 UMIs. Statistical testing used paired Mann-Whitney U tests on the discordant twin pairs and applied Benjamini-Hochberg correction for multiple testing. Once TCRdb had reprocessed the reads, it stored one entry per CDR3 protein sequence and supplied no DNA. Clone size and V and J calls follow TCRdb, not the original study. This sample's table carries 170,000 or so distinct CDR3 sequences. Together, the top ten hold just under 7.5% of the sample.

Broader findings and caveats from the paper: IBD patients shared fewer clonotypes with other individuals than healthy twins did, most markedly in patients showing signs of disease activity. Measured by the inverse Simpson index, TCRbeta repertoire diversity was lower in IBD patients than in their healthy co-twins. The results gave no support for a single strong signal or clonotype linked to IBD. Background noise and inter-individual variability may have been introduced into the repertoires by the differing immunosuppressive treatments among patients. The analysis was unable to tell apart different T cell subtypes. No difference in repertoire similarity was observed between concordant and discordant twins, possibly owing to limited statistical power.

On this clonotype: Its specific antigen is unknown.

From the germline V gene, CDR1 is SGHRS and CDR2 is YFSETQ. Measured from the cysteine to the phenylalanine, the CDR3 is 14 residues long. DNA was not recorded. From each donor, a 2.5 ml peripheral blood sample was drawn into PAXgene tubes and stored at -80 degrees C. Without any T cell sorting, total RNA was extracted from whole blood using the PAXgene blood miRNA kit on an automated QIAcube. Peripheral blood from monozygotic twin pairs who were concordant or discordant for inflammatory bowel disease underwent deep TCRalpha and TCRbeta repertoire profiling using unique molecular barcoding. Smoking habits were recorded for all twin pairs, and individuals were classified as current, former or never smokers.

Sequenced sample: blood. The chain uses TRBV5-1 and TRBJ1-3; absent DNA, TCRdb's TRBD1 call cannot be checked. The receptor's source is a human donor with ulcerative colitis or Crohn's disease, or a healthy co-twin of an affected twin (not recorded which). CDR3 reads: CASRLGQAGNTIYF.